The 3 T cell receptor beta chains listed next were all sequenced from one sample in a study of blood T cell repertoires in COVID-19. Produced via immunoSEQ multiplex PCR; TCRdb's table is partial and in-frame only. The sample includes 350,000 to 400,000 clones, roughly 89% seen only once; the top ten take about 1.7%. The sample consisted of PBMCs or T cells enriched from blood (not recorded which). The source of these receptors is a woman aged 25-40 years who had recovered from COVID-19.

The chain has TRBV3-1 (or the pseudogene TRBV3-2) and TRBJ1-5, with D unresolved. The V end was cut by 0 bases, the J end by 3 bases, with 9 bases between. The length of the CDR3 is 15 residues. Germline CDR1 is LGHDT and CDR2 is YNNKEL (reference sequence). CDR3 amino acids: CASSQDISSNQPQHF. For the CDR3, the DNA is TGTGCCAGCAGCCAAGATATCAGTTCCAATCAGCCCCAGCATTTT.

This rearrangement joins TRBV7-3 to TRBJ1-3; 10 nucleotides match TRBD1. Germline V CDR1 and CDR2: SGHTA, FQGTGA. Trimming removed 4 bases from V and 4 bases from J; junction bases left unmatched: 10. The CDR3 contains 17 residues. The CDR3 region has the DNA TGTGCCAGCAGCTCGAACACCGGGACAGGGGCCGGAAACACCATATATTTT. Translating it yields CASSSNTGTGAGNTIYF.

The chain uses TRBV28 and TRBJ1-1; 8 bases are shared with TRBD1. Germline assignment: CDR1 MDHEN and CDR2 SYDVKM. V shed 4 bases, J shed 1 base, and the junction held 5 bases outside the gene matches. The length of the CDR3 is 15 residues. DNA for the CDR3: TGTGCCAGCAGTTCCCCAGGGACAGGGAACACTGAAGCTTTCTTT. Residues: CASSSPGTGNTEAFF.